These 6 T cell receptor beta chains came from one sample sequenced in a study of T cell repertoires in cytomegalovirus infection. TCRdb used MiXCR to reprocess the reads, holding one entry per CDR3 protein. The data show 300,000 to 400,000 distinct CDR3 sequences, 29% seen once. Antigen specificity for these receptors is unknown. The material was cultured PBMCs, obtained from culture after CMV antigen stimulation. The source is a human donor in good health (CMV status not recorded). Some clones in this sample may be carry-over from other donors' samples.

This rearrangement joins TRBV19 to TRBJ1-1; tentative D call: TRBD1 (6 bases). This CDR3 comprises 16 residues. The germline gives CDR1 LNHDA, CDR2 SQIVND (reference sequence). Trimming removed 0 bases from V and 1 base from J, with 12 bases in between. CDR3 sequence (DNA): TGTGCCAGTAGTATAGAAGGGGGGCTAGGGAACACTGAAGCTTTCTTT. Encoded protein: CASSIEGGLGNTEAFF.

This clonotype has ten or more counts. Written as DNA, the CDR3 is TGTGCCAGCAGCGAGAGGGGGGGGACCTACATTCCTAGCACAGATACGCAGTATTTT. Translation: CASSERGGTYIPSTDTQYF. The V and J genes are TRBV7-8 and TRBJ2-3; D might be TRBD2 (7 bases). The V gene's germline CDR1 is SGHVS and CDR2 FQNEAQ. The CDR3 sequence is 19 residues long. Trimming shortened V by 5 bases and J by 0 bases, and 24 bases separated the two germline ends.

This clonotype was picked up a small number of times. The chain carries TRBV12-3 or TRBV12-4 and TRBJ1-2; 8 positions agree with TRBD1. V was clipped by 1 base and J by 8 bases; unmatched bases: 9. CDR3 length equals 15 residues. DNA for the CDR3: TGTGCCAGCAGTTTAGGTACGGGACAGGCCATAGGCTACACCTTC. Amino acid sequence: CASSLGTGQAIGYTF.

The rearrangement joins TRBV18 to TRBJ2-6; D gene ambiguous. The V gene lost 3 bases and the J gene lost 2 bases, with 11 bases spanning the gap. The CDR3 is made up of 16 amino acids. Germline CDR1 KGHSH, CDR2 LQKENI. The CDR3 protein is CASSPSGRTGANVLTF. For the CDR3, the DNA is TGTGCCAGCTCACCGTCAGGTAGGACTGGGGCCAACGTCCTGACTTTC.

The chain carries TRBV4-1 and TRBJ2-3, with 12 bases that match TRBD2. This CDR3 is built from 16 residues. Germline assignment: CDR1 MGHRA and CDR2 YSYEKL. V lost 6 bases to trimming and J lost 0 bases; unmatched junction nucleotides: 4. The CDR3 is CASSPSGRDSTDTQYF. CDR3 DNA sequence: TGCGCCAGCAGTCCTAGCGGGAGGGATAGCACAGATACGCAGTATTTT.

This clonotype was detected only a few times. V is TRBV20-1 and J is TRBJ2-2; 10 nucleotides line up with TRBD1. Losses at the gene ends were 3 bases for V and 4 bases for J; bases not matched to a gene: 11. Germline CDR1 reads DFQATT; CDR2 reads SNEGSKA (reference sequence). There are 17 residues in the CDR3. Here the CDR3 reads CSARATGGESGTGELFF. CDR3 in DNA: TGCAGTGCTAGGGCGACAGGGGGCGAGTCGGGCACCGGGGAGCTGTTTTTT.